The T cell receptor (beta chain) described here comes from a study of blood T cells in healthy people across ages. General study results and limits: Diversity of TCR beta per million T cells declined in a roughly linear way with age.

Russia was home to the donors, healthy Caucasian individuals aged roughly 6 to 90. Using a J-beta primer mix together with a sample-barcoded 5' primer, a second PCR was run for roughly 7 to 11 cycles. The template-switch adaptor, which had 12 random nucleotides, put a tag on each cDNA molecule. From each sample, at least 2.5 million paired-end reads containing CDR3 were obtained. From the 5' RACE reads, TCRdb called clonotypes with MiXCR, one entry per CDR3 protein. The top ten hold around 22% of the sample, which has more than 550,000 distinct CDR3 sequences, 22% seen once. In its sample, this clonotype was seen a few times. Its cognate antigen is unknown. The sequenced material came from blood. This clonotype originated in a man in his sixties or seventies in good health.

In nucleotides, the CDR3 is TGTGCCAGCAAGTTTTCGGGCACTGGGGCCAACGTCCTGACTTTC. Its protein product is CASKFSGTGANVLTF. The chain combines TRBV6-2 or TRBV6-3 with TRBJ2-6; D not resolved. There are 15 residues in the CDR3. The germline V and J ends were trimmed by 7 bases and 2 bases, with 12 bases remaining between them. Germline V gene lookup returns CDR1 MNHEY and CDR2 SVGEGT.